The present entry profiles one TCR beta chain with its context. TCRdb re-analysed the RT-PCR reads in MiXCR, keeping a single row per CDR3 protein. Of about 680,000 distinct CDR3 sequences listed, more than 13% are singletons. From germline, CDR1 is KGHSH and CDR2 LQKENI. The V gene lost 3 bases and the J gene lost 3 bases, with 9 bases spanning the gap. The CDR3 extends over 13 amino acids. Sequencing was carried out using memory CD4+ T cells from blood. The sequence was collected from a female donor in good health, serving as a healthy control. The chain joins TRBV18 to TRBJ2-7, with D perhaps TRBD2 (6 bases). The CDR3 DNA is TGTGCCAGCTCACCGCGGAGGGTCTACGAGCAGTACTTC. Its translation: CASSPRRVYEQYF.